Given below is one T cell receptor beta chain in context. Authors' processing steps: Amplified reference gene primers provided the basis for estimating nucleated cell counts. TCRdb's table, derived via immunoSEQ multiplex PCR, lists solely in-frame clones and lacks some. The V and J calls and clone size are taken from that table; D and trimming were inferred from the DNA. The sample records almost 80,000 clones, 75% to 95% being singletons. These data are taken from a study of blood T cell repertoires in COVID-19. Study-wide background: The origin of the acute and convalescent COVID-19 samples was the United States, Italy and Spain. The analysed material was cDNA or gDNA that came from T cells, B-cell-depleted T cells, or PBMCs.

V lost 5 bases to trimming and J lost 4 bases, with 15 bases between them. The CDR3 is made up of 16 amino acids. Per germline, CDR1 LNHDA and CDR2 SQIVND (reference sequence). J is TRBJ2-6 and V is TRBV19, with D tentatively TRBD2 (5 bases). The TCR comes from a woman older than 75 with acute or convalescent COVID-19. The sequenced sample was peripheral blood. CDR3 in DNA: TGTGCCAGTAGTCGTCAGATATCGGGAGGGGCCAACGTCCTGACTTTC. It is translated as CASSRQISGGANVLTF.